The 4 T cell receptor beta chains below all came from one sample that was sequenced in a study of regulatory T cells in long-lasting Graves disease. Building the TCR beta libraries relied on iRepertoire HTBI primers, and CDR3 regions underwent Arm-PCR. One entry per CDR3 protein, called by TCRdb with MiXCR from the multiplex PCR reads. The sample records approximately 360,000 distinct CDR3 sequences, around 23% being singletons. Specified time point: persistent/refractory GD, antithyroid drugs over 5 years with positive TRAb. Scientists built the TCR library using RNA that was extracted from PBMCs. The material was peripheral blood mononuclear cells (PBMCs), obtained when the disease was refractory, from a patient treated with antithyroid drugs. The receptors here all came from a middle-aged woman with Graves disease.

This clonotype was detected only a few times. The V gene is TRBV28, the J gene TRBJ2-3; the D call may be TRBD1 or TRBD2 (5 bases each). Trimming left V 5 bases short and J 3 bases short, with 18 bases between. The CDR3 runs to 16 residues. From germline, CDR1 is MDHEN and CDR2 SYDVKM. In DNA form, the CDR3 reads TGTGCCAGCAGTGAGCTCCCGGGACCAACGACAGATACGCAGTATTTT. Its protein product is CASSELPGPTTDTQYF.

Note on this clonotype: A much larger clone lies a single base off, so this may be a read error. This sequence joins TRBV2 and TRBJ1-4; a weak D match, TRBD1 (6 bases). Deletions cut 6 bases from V and 4 bases from J, with 15 bases between. The CDR3 is made up of 15 amino acids. Germline CDR1 and CDR2: SNHLY and FYNNEI. The CDR3 here is CASRVTGLLNEKLFF. Here the CDR3 DNA reads TGTGCCAGCAGAGTAACAGGGCTCCTTAATGAAAAACTGTTTTTT.

This clonotype was seen repeatedly, ten times or more. The rearrangement joins TRBV12-3 or TRBV12-4 to TRBJ1-5; D might be TRBD1 (5 bases). The CDR3 runs 14 residues. The V end lost 1 base, the J end lost 9 bases, and 13 bases lay between the germline ends. The CDR3 DNA sequence: TGTGCCAGCAGTTTAGGGGGGAGCCCTCGGCCCCAGCATTTT. Translating gives CASSLGGSPRPQHF.

A few counts support this clonotype. The gene calls are TRBV28 and TRBJ2-2; 11 nucleotides line up with TRBD1. Trimming at V came to 6 bases and at J to 7 bases, leaving 10 bases not matched to a gene. This CDR3 has 16 amino acids. Germline CDR1 and CDR2: MDHEN and SYDVKM. CDR3 nucleotides: TGTGCCAGCAGCACGACGGACAGGGGGCTCGGCGGGGAGCTGTTTTTT. This sequence encodes CASSTTDRGLGGELFF.